The T cell receptor (beta chain) described here comes from a study of shared T cell receptors in the human thymus (dated by TCRdb to the early 2020s). As for the study more broadly: The study examined how self-reactive, shared T-cell receptor alpha chains are generated in the human thymus.

For this chain, trimming is 6 bases at the V end and 6 bases at the J end, and the number of junction bases without a gene match is 12. Looking up the germline V gene yields CDR1 ENHRY and CDR2 SYGVKD. The CDR3, cysteine through phenylalanine, is 15 amino acids long. The read is trimmed to its CDR3 DNA, 45 bases read in frame from base 1. Library method: the immunoSEQ multiplex PCR assay. This immuneACCESS table, as held by TCRdb, lists in-frame sequences with V and J called but not all clones. Of the missing ones, under half trace to an unresolved V gene in checked studies; the others have no known cause. The sample includes fewer than 700,000 clones, with around 87% observed a single time. The leading ten clones occupy 0.01% of the sample. This clone has a single count. Its cognate antigen has yet to be identified. Base qualities are not provided; no much larger clone lies one nucleotide away. The sample also formed part of further work on human thymus T cells. As the second study states: Immunologically healthy infants undergoing open corrective cardiac surgery for congenital heart defects in Finland were used as donors. The thymus tissue came from surgical resects taken out during corrective cardiac surgery. Biased V and J gene segment usage appeared to be present in both thymic and peripheral blood repertoires. The related research found that thymic TCR repertoires overlapped highly between unrelated individuals. The study used under ten infant thymus samples plus four related peripheral blood samples to characterize TCR alpha and beta repertoires. Donor ages ranging from roughly 6 to 244 days were recorded, and 5 to 7 male and a couple of female infants were included in the cohort. Thymocytes were freed from the tissue by mechanical means and kept at -70 degrees C as pellets of roughly 8.5-30 million cells. A QIAsymphony instrument was used to extract genomic DNA from the frozen cell pellets. Using the immunoSEQ multiplex PCR assay, the TCRB and TCRAD loci were amplified from a standardized quantity of quality-controlled genomic DNA. Amplicons spanned the V(D)J region at a length sufficient to cover the CDR3 and identify V and J genes. The amplicons were sequenced on an Illumina platform via the commercial immunoSEQ service. Corrections for primer bias and sequencing errors followed previously described methods, while TCRAD and TCRB definitions were based on the IMGT database. Analysis of the repertoires was done with immunoSEQ Analyzer 3.0 and VDJTools and included basic statistics, V/J segment usage, diversity estimates, rarefaction and pairwise overlap. To estimate diversity, the Chao1, ChaoE, Efron-Thisted, Shannon and inverse Simpson indices were applied, and diversity was also estimated on datasets down-sampled to the smallest sample. Repertoire overlap used strict matching of CDR3 nucleotide sequence, V gene and J gene, with Jaccard-based multidimensional scaling clustering. Thymus samples yielded on average roughly 800,000 unique TCRB clonotypes, compared with 70,000 to 85,000 from blood samples.

The receptor's source is a boy in the first two years of life with a congenital heart defect. Donor details come from another sample of the same person, matched by shared clones. Sequenced material: thymocytes. The V and J genes are TRBV10-3 and TRBJ2-3, with 7 bases matching TRBD2. In nucleotides, the sequence is TGTGCCATCAGGACTCAGCGGGATCAGTCCGATACGCAGTATTTT. Its amino acids are CAIRTQRDQSDTQYF.